Each of the 30 T cell receptor beta chains below was sequenced from the same sample in a study of T cell repertoires in cytomegalovirus infection (dated by TCRdb to about 2019). Instrument used: Illumina HiSeq 1500. Clones were called with MiXCR by TCRdb after fastp trimmed the public reads at Q25, and only in-frame beta chains were retained. Every distinct CDR3 protein forms one entry, paired with its most common genes and DNA. The sample profile shows some 440,000 distinct CDR3 sequences; roughly a third of them were found once. Around 13% of the sample is in the top ten clones. The sequencing input was PBMCs. The receptor set was obtained from a human donor in good health (CMV status not recorded). Some clones in this sample may be carry-over from other donors' samples.

A remark on this clonotype: One end of the junction varies from germline; a read error may be responsible. The chain couples TRBV5-3 to TRBJ2-2; D unresolved. TRBV5-3 is recorded as an ORF, its role being uncertain. This CDR3 is built from 13 residues. CDR3 DNA: TGTGCCAGCAGCTTGATGGCAGGCGGGGAGCTGTTTTTT. Protein product: CASSLMAGGELFF.

This clonotype has a count of ten or more. J is TRBJ2-7 and V is TRBV7-6; maybe TRBD2 (6 bases). V was pared by 5 bases and J by 3 bases, with 8 bases between. Germline CDR1 SGHVS, CDR2 FNYEAQ. This CDR3 has 12 residues. The CDR3 nucleotides read TGTGCCAGCAGCCCCGGGGGCTACGAGCAGTACTTC. Translated: CASSPGGYEQYF.

This clonotype was found a few times. V usage is TRBV19 and J usage is TRBJ1-1; D is unresolved. V lost 1 base, J lost 3 bases, and 9 bases lay in between. The CDR3 is 14 residues long. CDR1 and CDR2 (germline): LNHDA, SQIVND (reference sequence). The CDR3 DNA is TGTGCCAGTAGTATAGTAGGAGACCACACTGAAGCTTTCTTT. Protein product: CASSIVGDHTEAFF.

This clonotype appeared a few times. This chain links TRBV12-3 or TRBV12-4 with TRBJ1-5, with no clear D. CDR3 size: 14 residues. Trimming left V 2 bases short and J 3 bases short, with 8 bases between. The CDR3 sequence is CASSLTIINQPQHF. The CDR3 region has the DNA TGTGCCAGCAGTTTAACGATCATCAATCAGCCCCAGCATTTT.

This clonotype was observed a few times. A much larger clone differs by one base, so this may be a read error. The genes are TRBV7-2 and TRBJ2-4; D possibly uses TRBD1 or TRBD2 (5 bases each). The CDR3 consists of 12 residues. Germline CDR1 SGHTA, CDR2 FQGNSA. V lost 8 bases and J 9 bases, leaving 14 bases between the germline ends. The CDR3 region has the DNA TGTGCCAGCCGCTGGGACCGGGGCATTCAGTACTTC. It specifies CASRWDRGIQYF.

As to this clonotype: A read error may be the cause here, since a much bigger clone is one base away. The chain uses TRBV11-2 and TRBJ2-3; D could derive from TRBD1 or TRBD2 (6 bases each). Germline V gene data show CDR1 as SGHAT and CDR2 as FQNNGV. The CDR3 has 15 amino acids. This CDR3 reads CASSLTGASTDTQNF. The CDR3 nucleotides are TGTGCCAGCAGCTTAACGGGGGCCAGCACAGATACGCAGAATTTT.

The J gene is TRBJ1-1, the V gene TRBV20-1; the D is unclear. Trimming removed 7 bases from V and 0 bases from J, with 12 bases in between. Germline CDR1 and CDR2: DFQATT and SNEGSKA (reference sequence). The CDR3 has 13 amino acids. CDR3 nucleotide sequence: TGCAGTGTCAGACTTTCAGTGAACACTGAAGCTTTCTTT. Amino acids: CSVRLSVNTEAFF.

Of note for this clonotype: This sequence may be a read error, since a much larger clone differs from it by one base. This chain connects TRBV7-2 to TRBJ1-1; D gene uncertain. Germline loops: CDR1 SGHTA, CDR2 FQGNSA. The CDR3 runs 12 residues. Trimming left V 4 bases short and J 11 bases short, with 14 bases between. The CDR3 DNA is TGTGCCAGCAGCTGGAACCTTAGAATGGCTTTCTTT. This translates into CASSWNLRMAFF. The variable domain in full, with the rest retrieved from reference TRBV7-2 and TRBJ1-1, is GAGVSQSPSNKVTEKGKDVELRCDPISGHTALYWYRQSLGQGLEFLIYFQGNSAPDKSGLPSDRFSAERTGGSVSTLTIQRTQQEDSAVYLCASSWNLRMAFFGQGTRLTVV.

V usage is TRBV5-6 and J usage is TRBJ2-5; TRBD1 or TRBD2 may be the D gene (5 bases each). Germline CDR1 and CDR2: SGHDT and YYEEEE. V lost 5 bases and J lost 7, with 15 bases in between. The CDR3 consists of 13 residues. CDR3 sequence: CASSRGRSGTQYF. CDR3 nucleotides: TGTGCCAGCAGTCGGGGCAGGTCGGGGACCCAGTACTTC. Combining the CDR3 with reference TRBV5-6 and TRBJ2-5 gives the whole variable domain DAGVTQSPTHLIKTRGQQVTLRCSPKSGHDTVSWYQQALGQGPQFIFQYYEEEERQRGNFPDRFSGHQFPNYSSELNVNALLLGDSALYLCASSRGRSGTQYFGPGTRLLVL.

This clonotype has a single count. This likely comes from a read error, as the CDR3 has no conserved phenylalanine or tryptophan at its end. The DNA is left out, because the CDR3 cannot be placed on it with certainty; the CDR3 is given as TCRdb lists it. The chain joins TRBV28 to TRBJ1-5; the D call in the table, TRBD1, was not verified against the DNA. Germline CDR1 is MDHEN and CDR2 is SYDVKM. The CDR3 is made up of 14 amino acids, end residues included. CDR3 amino acids: CASRPGGINQPKHC.

This clonotype was seen more than once but under ten times. This chain joins TRBV2 and TRBJ2-2; the match to TRBD2 covers 13 bases. The CDR3 runs 18 residues. Germline CDR1 reads SNHLY; CDR2 reads FYNNEI. The J segment lost 4 bases and the V segment lost 1 base, leaving 6 bases of the junction unmatched. DNA for the CDR3: TGTGCCAGCAGTGAAGAACTAGCGGGGGGGACGGGCACCGGGGAGCTGTTTTTT. Translating it yields CASSEELAGGTGTGELFF. The variable domain in full, with the rest retrieved from reference TRBV2 and TRBJ2-2, is EPEVTQTPSHQVTQMGQEVILRCVPISNHLYFYWYRQILGQKVEFLVSFYNNEISEKSEIFDDQFSVERPDGSNFTLKIRSTKLEDSAMYFCASSEELAGGTGTGELFFGEGSRLTVL.

At least ten counts were recorded for this clonotype. This chain joins TRBV12-3 or TRBV12-4 and TRBJ2-3; 9 bases are a match to TRBD1. V dropped 6 bases and J dropped 5; count of bases not matched to a gene: 6. CDR3 length equals 14 residues. DNA for the CDR3: TGTGCCAGCAGCTTGGACAGGGGAGAAGATACGCAGTATTTT. It translates to CASSLDRGEDTQYF.

This clonotype was seen a handful of times. The chain employs TRBV24-1 and TRBJ2-2, with D possibly being TRBD1 or TRBD2 (5 bases each). The germline V and J ends were trimmed by 1 base and 1 base, with 9 bases remaining between them. This CDR3 is 16 amino acids long. The germline V gene has CDR1 KGHDR and CDR2 SFDVKD. The CDR3 here is CATSDFGDGNTGELFF. For the CDR3, the DNA is TGTGCCACCAGTGATTTTGGGGACGGGAACACCGGGGAGCTGTTTTTT.

In its sample, this clonotype was seen a few times. The CDR3 loop reads CASNDKPFNPSPLHF. CDR3 DNA: TGTGCCAGTAACGACAAACCCTTCAATCCCTCACCCCTCCACTTT. The gene calls are TRBV19 and TRBJ1-6, with D uncertain. Germline V CDR1 and CDR2: LNHDA, SQIVND (reference sequence). The CDR3 loop spans 15 amino acids. Between the trimmed V and J ends, which lost 7 bases and 10 bases, there was a span of 20 bases.

A few counts support this clonotype. The chain carries TRBV6-5 and TRBJ2-4, with 9 bases matching TRBD1. The CDR3 has 16 residues. Per the germline V gene, CDR1 is MNHEY and CDR2 is SVGAGI. Trimming took 5 bases from V and 0 from J; bases not matched to a gene: 5. The CDR3 DNA is TGTGCCAGCAGTCCGGACAGGGGTAAAGCCAAAAACATTCAGTACTTC. Translated, it gives CASSPDRGKAKNIQYF.

This clonotype showed up just a few times. The chain employs TRBV24-1 and TRBJ2-1, with 7 bases that match TRBD1. V lost 3 bases to trimming and J lost 12 bases; unmatched junction nucleotides: 10. Germline CDR1 KGHDR, CDR2 SFDVKD. This CDR3 has 14 amino acids. The CDR3 DNA reads TGTGCCACCAGTGATGAGGGACAGATAGATGCGCAGTTCTTC. It encodes CATSDEGQIDAQFF.

On this clonotype itself: A much larger clone lies one base from this, so it may be a read error. The V and J genes are TRBV7-2 and TRBJ2-2; 12 positions agree with TRBD2. In germline, CDR1 is SGHTA, CDR2 FQGNSA. The CDR3 spans 17 residues. The CDR3 spells CASSLLAGGANTGELCF. CDR3 DNA sequence: TGTGCCAGCAGCTTACTAGCGGGGGGGGCGAACACCGGGGAGCTGTGTTTT.

This chain links TRBV27 with TRBJ2-7; D might be TRBD1 (5 bases). Germline values: CDR1 MNHEY, CDR2 SMNVEV (reference sequence). The V end lost 0 bases, the J end lost 5 bases, and 8 bases lay between the germline ends. The CDR3 contains 13 residues. The chain's CDR3 is CASSLSIRDEQYF. CDR3 sequence (DNA): TGTGCCAGCAGTTTATCGATCAGGGACGAGCAGTACTTC.

The DNA for the CDR3 is TGTGCCAGCTCACCAGTTGGATACAATGAGCAGTTCTTC. It is translated as CASSPVGYNEQFF. The chain is built from TRBV18 and TRBJ2-1; D is ambiguous. Germline CDR1 KGHSH, CDR2 LQKENI. The CDR3 length is 13 residues. Trimming removed 2 bases from V and 4 bases from J, with 6 bases in between.

This clonotype showed up just a few times. This chain links TRBV28 with TRBJ2-1; no definite D call. Trimming stripped 3 bases from V and 8 bases from J, with 17 bases between. CDR1 and CDR2 from the germline V gene are MDHEN and SYDVKM. CDR3 length: 15 amino acids. In DNA, the CDR3 is TGTGCCAGCAGTTTGGGGTCCAAAAGTGTCCATGAGCAGTTCTTC. Translation gives CASSLGSKSVHEQFF.

In its sample, this clonotype was seen a few times. The chain links TRBV5-1 to TRBJ1-2, with TRBD1 identical over 8 bases. V gave up 4 bases and J gave up 5 bases; unmatched junction bases: 7. This CDR3 region has 14 residues. The germline V gene has CDR1 SGHRS and CDR2 YFSETQ. The CDR3 sequence is CASSDFRTGYGYTF. The DNA of the CDR3 is TGCGCCAGCAGCGACTTTAGGACAGGGTATGGCTACACCTTC.

The rearrangement links TRBV5-4 to TRBJ2-2; 7 positions agree with TRBD1. Germline loops: CDR1 SGHNT, CDR2 YYREEE (reference sequence). This CDR3 has 17 amino acids. V was clipped by 1 base and J by 0 bases; unmatched bases: 6. CDR3 sequence: CASSLPNRGTNTGELFF. As DNA, the CDR3 is TGTGCCAGCAGCTTGCCAAACAGGGGTACGAACACCGGGGAGCTGTTTTTT. Full variable domain (rest looked up from reference TRBV5-4 and TRBJ2-2): ETGVTQSPTHLIKTRGQQVTLRCSSQSGHNTVSWYQQALGQGPQFIFQYYREEENGRGNFPPRFSGLQFPNYSSELNVNALELDDSALYLCASSLPNRGTNTGELFFGEGSRLTVL.

This clonotype was observed a few times. This chain joins TRBV27 and TRBJ1-1; D remains unclear. CDR1 MNHEY and CDR2 SMNVEV come from the germline V gene (reference sequence). The CDR3 has 17 residues. Trimming shortened V by 2 bases and J by 1 base, and 17 bases separated the two germline ends. The DNA for the CDR3 is TGTGCCAGCAGTTTAAGTTCTAATGCGCCCCGGAACACTGAAGCTTTCTTT. Translated, it gives CASSLSSNAPRNTEAFF.

Comments on this clonotype: Germline is not matched at one junction end, which may reflect a read error. This chain uses TRBV4-1 with TRBJ1-2, with a weak D call TRBD1 (5 bases). The V gene's germline CDR1 is MGHRA and CDR2 YSYEKL. This CDR3 spans 14 amino acids. This CDR3 is CASSQVTAHYGYTF. The CDR3 nucleotides are TGTGCCAGCAGCCAAGTGACAGCGCACTATGGCTACACCTTC.

The V call is TRBV19, the J call TRBJ2-4, with 8 positions matching TRBD1. The trim removed 8 bases at V and 5 bases at J, leaving 8 bases unmatched. The CDR3 runs to 14 residues. From germline, CDR1 is LNHDA and CDR2 SQIVND (reference sequence). CDR3: CASAHRGDENIQYF. In nucleotides, the CDR3 is TGTGCCAGTGCCCACAGGGGGGACGAAAACATTCAGTACTTC.

The J gene is TRBJ2-1, the V gene TRBV27; no clear D gene. Germline values: CDR1 MNHEY, CDR2 SMNVEV (reference sequence). V lost 1 base, J lost 9 bases, and 10 bases lay in between. The CDR3 is 13 residues long. CDR3 protein: CASSLYSVGEQFF. CDR3 nucleotide sequence: TGTGCCAGCAGTTTATACAGTGTAGGTGAGCAGTTCTTC.

This clonotype has a handful of counts. The V gene is TRBV7-8, the J gene TRBJ1-1, with D unclear. CDR1 and CDR2 from the germline V gene are SGHVS and FQNEAQ. The CDR3 consists of 13 residues. V was cut by 1 base and J by 8 bases, with 11 bases left in between. This CDR3 reads CASSLGPRKEAFF. In DNA form, the CDR3 reads TGTGCCAGCAGCTTAGGGCCCCGGAAAGAAGCTTTCTTT.

This clonotype was counted ten times or more. The V call is TRBV6-2 or TRBV6-3, the J call TRBJ1-4; D possibly corresponds to TRBD1 (5 bases). There are 14 residues in the CDR3. The ends were cut back, 5 bases at V and 5 bases at J, with 12 bases in the middle. Per the germline V gene, CDR1 is MNHEY and CDR2 is SVGEGT. This CDR3 reads CASSKLDTNEKLFF. The DNA for the CDR3 is TGTGCCAGCAGTAAATTGGACACGAATGAAAAACTGTTTTTT.

The chain is built from TRBV7-6 and TRBJ1-5, with 12 bases matching TRBD1. The J segment lost 6 bases and the V segment lost 3 bases, leaving 6 bases of the junction unmatched. Germline CDR1 and CDR2: SGHVS and FNYEAQ. This CDR3 is 16 amino acids long. The DNA of the CDR3 is TGTGCCAGCAGCTTGTGGGACAGGGGGCAGGGTCAGCCCCAGCATTTT. It specifies CASSLWDRGQGQPQHF. The complete variable domain, with remaining parts taken from reference TRBV7-6 and TRBJ1-5, reads GAGVSQSPRYKVTKRGQDVALRCDPISGHVSLYWYRQALGQGPEFLTYFNYEAQQDKSGLPNDRFSAERPEGSISTLTIQRTEQRDSAMYRCASSLWDRGQGQPQHFGDGTRLSIL.

The V and J genes are TRBV6-2 or TRBV6-3 and TRBJ1-5, with a possible D match to TRBD1 (6 bases). Trimming stripped 5 bases from V and 0 bases from J, with 11 bases between. The germline CDR1 and CDR2 sequences are MNHEY and SVGEGT. The CDR3 extends over 15 amino acids. The CDR3 DNA follows: TGTGCCAGCAGTGAAGGGGGTGCTAGCAATCAGCCCCAGCATTTT. Encoded protein: CASSEGGASNQPQHF.